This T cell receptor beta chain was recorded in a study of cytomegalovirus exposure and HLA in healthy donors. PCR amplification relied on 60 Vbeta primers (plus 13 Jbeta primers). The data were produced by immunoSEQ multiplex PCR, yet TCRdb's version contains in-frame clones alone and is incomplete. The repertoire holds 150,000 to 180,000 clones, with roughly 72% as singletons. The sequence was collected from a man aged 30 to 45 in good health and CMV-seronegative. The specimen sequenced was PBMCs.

The CDR3 protein is CASSQGAGVSYNEQFF. CDR3 in DNA: TGCGCCAGCAGCCAAGGAGCGGGGGTCTCCTACAATGAGCAGTTCTTC. The chain recombines TRBV4-3 with TRBJ2-1; 8 bases map to TRBD2. CDR3 length: 16 amino acids. Germline-derived CDR1 and CDR2 are LGHNA and YSLEER. V was pared by 1 base and J by 0 bases, with 2 bases of the junction left unmatched.